The rows below give T cell receptor beta chains drawn from one sample of a study of blood T cell repertoires in COVID-19. The repertoire was sequenced with immunoSEQ multiplex PCR; TCRdb's copy has only in-frame clones and lacks some. This sample yields a few hundred thousand clones, of which about nine tenths are seen a single time; more than 6% belongs to the top ten. The specimen sequenced was peripheral blood. Every receptor here comes from a woman aged 25 to 39 with COVID-19, enrolled during active disease. The CDR3 runs from the conserved cysteine through the conserved F or W. D genes are given only for firm matches. The size entry is marked missing in some rows and otherwise reads once, few, many or a size class.

- TRBJ2-1 TRBV9 - CASSVSSLSSYNEQFF
once TRBJ2-3 TRBV5-1 - CASSLEGQGGGTQYF
- TRBJ1-1 TRBV7-9 - CASSLRGRTEAFF
- TRBJ2-1 TRBV7-7 TRBD1 CASSLGTGGVDEQFF
- TRBJ1-1 TRBV4-2 - CASSQLGGNTEAFF
- TRBJ1-2 TRBV27 - CASSFYGTNYGYTF
- TRBJ1-2 TRBV5-4 TRBD1 CASSFTGRGDDGYTF
- TRBJ2-7 TRBV6-5 - CASARESYEQYF
- TRBJ2-1 TRBV11-3 - CASSRSAGAVDEQFF
- TRBJ1-1 TRBV18 - CASSPLPLGNTEAFF
- TRBJ1-4 TRBV5-1 - CASSLVAGNEKLFF
- TRBJ2-1 TRBV6-2/TRBV6-3 TRBD2 CASSYAWGGEQFF
- TRBJ1-5 TRBV24-1 - CATSEGRGNQPQHF
- TRBJ1-3 TRBV30 - CAWSSSTDTIYF
- TRBJ2-3 TRBV11-2 - CASSLRRSPTDTQYF
- TRBJ2-1 TRBV6-1 TRBD2 CASSVGLAGTGNEQFF
- TRBJ2-7 TRBV5-1 - CASSTGLSDYEQYF
- TRBJ2-5 TRBV2 - CASTGLIQETQYF
- TRBJ2-4 TRBV6-5 TRBD1 CASRWGTESNIQYF
- TRBJ2-1 TRBV4-3 TRBD1 CASSLVDRVGNEQFF
- TRBJ1-3 TRBV15 - CATSRDPITKGRGNTIYF
- TRBJ1-5 TRBV28 TRBD1 CASSLQGAKFQPQHF
- TRBJ2-1 TRBV27 TRBD2 CASSLGLAGTNEQFF
- TRBJ1-1 TRBV11-2 TRBD1 CASSFPRDSVMNTEAFF
- TRBJ2-7 TRBV28 - CASSSQVYEQYF
- TRBJ2-7 TRBV5-1 TRBD1 CASSLWTGGGKEQYF
- TRBJ2-7 TRBV19 - CLLDEQYF
- TRBJ1-1 TRBV6-6 - CASSYPRTGGTEAFF
- TRBJ2-7 TRBV4-1 TRBD1 CASSQEDGGTGINEQYF
- TRBJ2-7 TRBV7-2 TRBD2 CASSSSGRVNYEQYF
- TRBJ1-6 TRBV7-3 - CASSLGGLESPLHF
- TRBJ1-2 TRBV19 - CASSRDWNYGYTF
- TRBJ2-7 TRBV2 TRBD1 CASTPDRGVSYEQYF
- TRBJ2-5 TRBV5-6 - CASSPTSVETQYF
- TRBJ2-2 TRBV24-1 - CATSDGGAGWSTGELFF
- TRBJ1-5 TRBV7-2 - CASSPVGQPQHF
- TRBJ1-2 TRBV2 - CASSEGRRNYGYTF
- TRBJ1-2 TRBV2 - CASSEVSYGYTF
- TRBJ1-3 TRBV9 - CASSPLSGNTIYF
- TRBJ2-1 TRBV4-1 - CASSRLRGEGNNEQFF
- TRBJ2-3 TRBV5-6 - CASSFSEGVDTQYF
- TRBJ1-3 TRBV28 - CASSLYSSGNTIYF
- TRBJ1-2 TRBV4-3 TRBD1 CASSPLDRGHGYTF
- TRBJ2-1 TRBV6-5 TRBD1 CATRGSSYNEQFF
- TRBJ1-1 TRBV3-1/TRBV3-2 - CASSLGTPVGTEAFF